This TCR beta chain was identified during a study of blood T cell repertoires in COVID-19. Study-level background: Sites across the United States, Italy and Spain contributed samples from acute and convalescent COVID-19. From T cells, B-cell-depleted T cells, or PBMCs came the material, which was cDNA or gDNA.

The CDR3 covers 11 residues. Germline loops: CDR1 ENHRY, CDR2 SYGVKD. With V trimmed by 8 bases and J by 4 bases, 1 base remained unmatched. As handled by the study authors: Estimated nucleated cell counts came from reference gene primer amplification. Libraries were prepared by immunoSEQ multiplex PCR; TCRdb keeps only in-frame clonotypes and omits some of them. The DNA gave D and trimming, while V, J and clone size come from that table. This repertoire shows about 130,000 clones, 70% to 90% found once; its top ten account for about 2%. The sequence derives from a man between 65 and 85 years old with active COVID-19. The sample comprised peripheral blood. The rearrangement joins TRBV10-3 to TRBJ1-2; TRBD1 matches 7 bases. CDR3 DNA sequence: TGTGCCATCCGACAGGGCTATGGCTACACCTTC. Protein product: CAIRQGYGYTF.